Detailed here is one TCR beta chain. The antigen is undetermined. This entry is derived from a study of T cells in Graves' hyperthyroidism and ophthalmopathy. Study information: Peripheral blood collection took place at initial diagnosis, before any treatment.

On the basis of clinical symptoms, serum thyroxine and TRAb, thyroid ultrasound and orbital computed tomography, diagnoses were made. Initially, at the first diagnosis of hyperthyroidism and before any ophthalmopathy symptoms, blood was sampled. Trimming pared 0 bases from V and 4 bases from J, leaving 13 bases between. Germline loops: CDR1 DFQATT, CDR2 SNEGSKA (reference sequence). The CDR3 is 15 amino acids. It was RNA transcripts that yielded the amplified TCR beta CDR3 regions. HTBI primers were employed in a first-round RT-PCR of the TCR CDR3. In TCRdb, the multiplex PCR reads were re-called with MiXCR into one record per CDR3 protein. The sample contains a few hundred thousand distinct CDR3 sequences, about 14% of which appear only once. Points from the study as a whole: Among thyroid clonotypes expanded above 0.001, most also appeared in blood.

The V call is TRBV20-1, the J call TRBJ1-5; D gene ambiguous. The TCR sequence derives from a woman aged 25 to 39 with Graves' hyperthyroidism that later progressed to Graves' ophthalmopathy. The specimen was blood. CDR3 DNA: TGCAGTGCTAGAGATCCCGCGGGATTTAATCAGCCCCAGCATTTT. It specifies CSARDPAGFNQPQHF.